Each of the 18 T cell receptor beta chains below was sequenced from the same sample in a study of cytotoxic CD8 clonotypes in ibrutinib-treated CLL (dated by TCRdb to the early 2020s). The sample's time point label, decoded: 12 months on ibrutinib. The library was made by the immunoSEQ multiplex PCR assay. This immuneACCESS table, as held by TCRdb, lists in-frame sequences with V and J called but not all clones. Of the missing ones, under half trace to an unresolved V gene in checked studies; the others have no known cause. The table for this sample lists about 44,000 clones; 69% of them were counted only once. Together, the top ten hold 9.5% to 15% of the sample. Source: PBMCs, taken after 12 months of ibrutinib treatment. Receptors originate from a human donor with chronic lymphocytic leukemia.

This chain links TRBV5-1 with TRBJ2-5, with D tentatively TRBD2 (6 bases). The V gene lost 7 bases and the J gene lost 2 bases, with 18 bases spanning the gap. Per germline, CDR1 SGHRS and CDR2 YFSETQ. There are 15 residues in the CDR3. The CDR3 protein is CASLTFPGEQETQYF. In DNA form, the CDR3 reads TGCGCCAGCTTGACCTTCCCGGGGGAACAAGAGACCCAGTACTTC.

The CDR3 sequence: CASSPWGNLYNEQFF. The CDR3 DNA follows: TGTGCCAGCAGCCCGTGGGGGAATCTCTACAATGAGCAGTTCTTC. The rearrangement uses TRBV11-2 and TRBJ2-1; either TRBD1 or TRBD2 may supply D (5 bases each). Between the trimmed V and J ends, which lost 5 bases and 3 bases, there was a span of 14 bases. The CDR3 is 15 residues long. Per the germline V gene, CDR1 is SGHAT and CDR2 is FQNNGV.

Here the CDR3 reads CASSPWTGGTGELFF. CDR3 DNA sequence: TGTGCCAGCAGCCCGTGGACAGGGGGCACCGGGGAGCTGTTTTTT. The chain couples TRBV7-9 to TRBJ2-2; 10 nucleotides align to TRBD1. CDR1 is SEHNR and CDR2 is FQNEAQ in the germline V gene (reference sequence). After removal of 5 bases from V and 4 bases from J, the junction contained 4 bases not matched to a gene. The CDR3 contains 15 residues.

The gene calls are TRBV5-4 and TRBJ2-5, with TRBD2 matching 10 bases. V was clipped by 0 bases and J by 3 bases; unmatched bases: 5. There are 16 residues in the CDR3. Germline assignment: CDR1 SGHNT and CDR2 YYREEE (reference sequence). This CDR3 is CASSLERGGREETQYF. For the CDR3, the DNA is TGTGCCAGCAGCTTGGAGCGGGGGGGCCGAGAAGAGACCCAGTACTTC.

The rearrangement uses TRBV5-1 and TRBJ2-2; D might be TRBD1 (6 bases). This CDR3 comprises 18 residues. Trimming pared 0 bases from V and 1 base from J, leaving 16 bases between. CDR1 and CDR2 (germline): SGHRS, YFSETQ. CDR3 bases: TGCGCCAGCAGCTTGGTCCCAGGGGCGATCATGAACACCGGGGAGCTGTTTTTT. Translated: CASSLVPGAIMNTGELFF.

This clone has only a few counts. This chain uses TRBV5-1 with TRBJ2-7; D is ambiguous. V shed 0 bases and J shed 2 bases, with 12 bases lying between them. Germline lookup yields CDR1 SGHRS and CDR2 YFSETQ. The CDR3 spans 15 residues. CDR3 coding DNA: TGCGCCAGCAGCTTGGGGGCAGCTACCGCCTACGAGCAGTACTTC. Its translation: CASSLGAATAYEQYF.

This clone was detected only once. The chain joins TRBV27 to TRBJ2-2; a possible D gene is TRBD1 (6 bases). Germline CDR1 and CDR2: MNHEY and SMNVEV (reference sequence). Trimming removed 4 bases from V and 1 base from J, with 13 bases in between. CDR3 length: 16 amino acids. Written as DNA, the CDR3 is TGTGCCAGCAGTTCCCCAAAGGGGGTGAACACCGGGGAGCTGTTTTTT. Translating gives CASSSPKGVNTGELFF.

Comment on this clone: A junction end diverges from the germline sequence, so it may reflect a read error. J is TRBJ2-5 and V is TRBV15; the D gene is possibly TRBD2 (6 bases). This CDR3 has 12 residues. Germline V gene lookup returns CDR1 LNHNV and CDR2 YYDKDF (reference sequence). The CDR3 region is CATEGNQETQYF. The CDR3, as DNA: TGTGCCACGGAGGGGAACCAGGAGACCCAGTACTTC. The whole variable domain, filled in from reference TRBV15 and TRBJ2-5, reads DAMVIQNPRYQVTQFGKPVTLSCSQTLNHNVMYWYQQKSSQAPKLLFHYYDKDFNNEADTPDNFQSRRPNTSFCFLDIRSPGLGDTAMYLCATEGNQETQYFGPGTRLLVL.

This clone was seen only once. This chain uses TRBV29-1 with TRBJ2-1, with D maybe TRBD1 (6 bases). The CDR3 is made up of 14 amino acids. From germline, CDR1 is SQVTM and CDR2 ANQGSEA. Trimming removed 7 bases from V and 1 base from J, with 14 bases in between. The CDR3 protein is CSGDTGKSYNEQFF. The CDR3 nucleotides are TGCAGCGGTGACACAGGGAAGTCCTACAATGAGCAGTTCTTC.

A single count supports this clone. The rearrangement joins TRBV29-1 to TRBJ2-3, with D hard to call. CDR3 size: 13 residues. V was cut by 5 bases and J by 0 bases, with 9 bases left in between. Germline CDR1 SQVTM, CDR2 ANQGSEA. DNA for the CDR3: TGCAGCGTTTTGGGCAGCAGCACAGATACGCAGTATTTT. This gives the protein CSVLGSSTDTQYF.

V usage is TRBV7-2 and J usage is TRBJ1-4; weak D call: TRBD1 (5 bases). Germline-derived CDR1 and CDR2 are SGHTA and FQGNSA. Trimming took off 1 base at V and 4 bases at J, with 10 bases between the two ends. The CDR3 sequence is 15 residues long. The CDR3 nucleotides are TGTGCCAGCAGCTTAGGGCGACAGCGTAATGAAAAACTGTTTTTT. Amino acids: CASSLGRQRNEKLFF.

The chain combines TRBV5-1 with TRBJ1-4; the match to TRBD1 covers 12 bases. The germline CDR1 and CDR2 sequences are SGHRS and YFSETQ. V lost 4 bases to trimming and J lost 5 bases; unmatched junction nucleotides: 9. The CDR3 loop spans 17 amino acids. The CDR3 DNA reads TGCGCCAGCAGCGCCGGGACAGGGGGCGCCCAGAATGAAAAACTGTTTTTT. Its translation is CASSAGTGGAQNEKLFF. Supplemented by reference TRBV5-1 and TRBJ1-4, the full variable domain reads KAGVTQTPRYLIKTRGQQVTLSCSPISGHRSVSWYQQTPGQGLQFLFEYFSETQRNKGNFPGRFSGRQFSNSRSEMNVSTLELGDSALYLCASSAGTGGAQNEKLFFGSGTQLSVL.

The rearrangement joins TRBV27 to TRBJ2-1, with D perhaps matching TRBD1 or TRBD2 (5 bases each). Trimming removed 8 bases from V and 7 bases from J, with 21 bases in between. From germline, CDR1 is MNHEY and CDR2 SMNVEV (reference sequence). The length of the CDR3 is 15 residues. The CDR3 reads CASRLNRDQWNEQFF. As DNA, the CDR3 is TGTGCCAGCCGACTAAACCGGGACCAGTGGAATGAGCAGTTCTTC.

This clone has more than one count but fewer than ten. J is TRBJ1-6 and V is TRBV6-5, with D perhaps matching TRBD1 (6 bases). Looked up from germline, CDR1 is MNHEY and CDR2 is SVGAGI. The CDR3 is 15 residues long. Trimming pared 4 bases from V and 6 bases from J, leaving 13 bases between. CDR3 residues: CASSFSTGFNSPLHF. The CDR3 DNA reads as TGTGCCAGCAGTTTCTCCACAGGGTTTAATTCACCCCTCCACTTT.

The genes are TRBV5-1 and TRBJ1-2; possibly TRBD1 for D (6 bases). CDR3 length equals 14 residues. Trimming took off 5 bases at V and 0 bases at J, with 11 bases between the two ends. CDR1 is SGHRS and CDR2 is YFSETQ in the germline V gene. CDR3 DNA: TGCGCCAGCAGGACCGGGACAACTAACTATGGCTACACCTTC. It codes for CASRTGTTNYGYTF.

This chain joins TRBV11-2 and TRBJ2-7, with 10 bases identical to TRBD2. Germline CDR1 and CDR2: SGHAT and FQNNGV. Losses at the gene ends were 8 bases for V and 1 base for J; bases not matched to a gene: 5. The CDR3 contains 14 residues. The CDR3 DNA is TGTGCCAGCGGAAGGACTAGCGGTTCCTACGAGCAGTACTTC. It yields the protein CASGRTSGSYEQYF.

This sequence joins TRBV7-6 and TRBJ2-7; the match to TRBD2 covers 10 bases. The V gene's germline CDR1 is SGHVS and CDR2 FNYEAQ. The CDR3 runs 19 residues. Trimming at V came to 5 bases and at J to 0 bases, leaving 16 bases not matched to a gene. CDR3 in DNA: TGTGCCAGCAGCCCCAGGCCCTCCTCTAGCGGGGGTCTCTCCTACGAGCAGTACTTC. Translating gives CASSPRPSSSGGLSYEQYF.

This chain links TRBV7-2 with TRBJ2-1; 13 bases fit TRBD2. The germline V gene encodes CDR1 SGHTA and CDR2 FQGNSA. The ends lost 5 bases at V and 4 bases at J; junction bases unmatched: 8. This CDR3 is built from 17 residues. This chain's CDR3 is CASSAWGLAGLYNEQFF. DNA for the CDR3: TGTGCCAGCAGCGCCTGGGGACTAGCGGGGCTATACAATGAGCAGTTCTTC.